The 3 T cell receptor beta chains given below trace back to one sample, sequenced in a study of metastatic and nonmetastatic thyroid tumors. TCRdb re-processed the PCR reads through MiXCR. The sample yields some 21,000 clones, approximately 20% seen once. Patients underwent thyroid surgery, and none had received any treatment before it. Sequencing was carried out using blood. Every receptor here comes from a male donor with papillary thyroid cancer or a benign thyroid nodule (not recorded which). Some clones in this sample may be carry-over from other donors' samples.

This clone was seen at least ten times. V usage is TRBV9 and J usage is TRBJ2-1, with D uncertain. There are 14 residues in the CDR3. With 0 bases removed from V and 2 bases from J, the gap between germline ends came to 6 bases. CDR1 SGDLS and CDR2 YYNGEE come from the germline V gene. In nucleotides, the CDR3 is TGTGCCAGCAGCGTAGGTGGCACCTACAATGAGCAGTTCTTC. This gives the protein CASSVGGTYNEQFF.

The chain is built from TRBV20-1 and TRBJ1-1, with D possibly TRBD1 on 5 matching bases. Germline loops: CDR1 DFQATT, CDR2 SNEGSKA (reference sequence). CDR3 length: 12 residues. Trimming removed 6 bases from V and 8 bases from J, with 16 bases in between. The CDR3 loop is CSASWTYSEAFF. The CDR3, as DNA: TGCAGTGCCAGTTGGACATACTCCGAAGCTTTCTTT.

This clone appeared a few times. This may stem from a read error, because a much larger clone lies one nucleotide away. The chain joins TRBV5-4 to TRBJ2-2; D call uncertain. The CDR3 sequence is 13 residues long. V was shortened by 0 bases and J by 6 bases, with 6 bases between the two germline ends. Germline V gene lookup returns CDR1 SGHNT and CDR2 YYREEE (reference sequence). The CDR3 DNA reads TGTGCCAGCAGCTTGGCTTCGCCCGGGGAGCTGTTTTTT. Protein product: CASSLASPGELFF.